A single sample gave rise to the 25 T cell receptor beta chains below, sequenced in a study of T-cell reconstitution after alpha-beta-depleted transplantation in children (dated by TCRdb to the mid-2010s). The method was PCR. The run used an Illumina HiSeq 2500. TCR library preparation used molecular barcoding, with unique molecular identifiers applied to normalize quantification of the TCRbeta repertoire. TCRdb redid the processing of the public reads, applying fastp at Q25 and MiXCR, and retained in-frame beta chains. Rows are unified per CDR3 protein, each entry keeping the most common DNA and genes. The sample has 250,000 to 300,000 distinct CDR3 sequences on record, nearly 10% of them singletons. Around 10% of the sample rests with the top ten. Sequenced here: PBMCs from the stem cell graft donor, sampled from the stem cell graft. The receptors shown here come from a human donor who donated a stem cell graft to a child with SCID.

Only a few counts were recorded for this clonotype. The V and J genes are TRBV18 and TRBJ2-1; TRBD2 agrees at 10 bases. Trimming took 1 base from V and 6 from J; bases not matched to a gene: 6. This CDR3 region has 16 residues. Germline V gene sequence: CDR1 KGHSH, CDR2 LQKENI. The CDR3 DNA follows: TGTGCCAGCTCACCACTAGACCTAGCGGGGGCCAATGAGCAGTTCTTC. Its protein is CASSPLDLAGANEQFF. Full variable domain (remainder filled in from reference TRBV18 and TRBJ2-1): NAGVMQNPRHLVRRRGQEARLRCSPMKGHSHVYWYRQLPEEGLKFMVYLQKENIIDESGMPKERFSAEFPKEGPSILRIQQVVRGDSAAYFCASSPLDLAGANEQFFGPGTRLTVL.

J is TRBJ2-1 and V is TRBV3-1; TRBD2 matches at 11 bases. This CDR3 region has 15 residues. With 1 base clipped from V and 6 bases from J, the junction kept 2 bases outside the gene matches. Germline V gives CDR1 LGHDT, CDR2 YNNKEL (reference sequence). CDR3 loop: CASSQGTSGGNEQFF. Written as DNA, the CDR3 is TGTGCCAGCAGCCAAGGCACTAGCGGGGGCAATGAGCAGTTCTTC.

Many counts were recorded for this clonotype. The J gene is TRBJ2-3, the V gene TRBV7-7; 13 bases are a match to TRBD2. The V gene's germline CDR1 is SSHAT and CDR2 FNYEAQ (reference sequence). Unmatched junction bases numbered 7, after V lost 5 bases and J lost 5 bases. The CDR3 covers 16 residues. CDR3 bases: TGTGCCAGCAGCCCCGGACTAGCGGGGGTAGGAGATACGCAGTATTTT. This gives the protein CASSPGLAGVGDTQYF.

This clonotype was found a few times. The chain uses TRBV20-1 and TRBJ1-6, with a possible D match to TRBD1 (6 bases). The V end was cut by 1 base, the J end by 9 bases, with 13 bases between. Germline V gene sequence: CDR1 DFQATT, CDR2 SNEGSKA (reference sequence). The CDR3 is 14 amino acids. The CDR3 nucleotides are TGCAGTGCTAGAGGGCTGGACAGTTTTTCACCCCTCCACTTT. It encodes CSARGLDSFSPLHF.

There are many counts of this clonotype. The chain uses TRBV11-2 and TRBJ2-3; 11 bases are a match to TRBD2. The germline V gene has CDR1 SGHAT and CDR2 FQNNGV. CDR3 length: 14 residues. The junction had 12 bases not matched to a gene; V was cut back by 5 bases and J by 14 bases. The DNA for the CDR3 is TGTGCCAGCAGCCCCACTAGCGGGGGCCCCCGAGTGTATTTT. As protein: CASSPTSGGPRVYF.

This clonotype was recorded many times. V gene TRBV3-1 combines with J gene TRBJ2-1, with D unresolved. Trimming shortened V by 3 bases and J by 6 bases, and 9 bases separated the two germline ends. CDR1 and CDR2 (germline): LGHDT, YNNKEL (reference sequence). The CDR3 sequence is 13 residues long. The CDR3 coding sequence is TGTGCCAGCAGCCAGGATTCGGTCAATGAGCAGTTCTTC. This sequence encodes CASSQDSVNEQFF.

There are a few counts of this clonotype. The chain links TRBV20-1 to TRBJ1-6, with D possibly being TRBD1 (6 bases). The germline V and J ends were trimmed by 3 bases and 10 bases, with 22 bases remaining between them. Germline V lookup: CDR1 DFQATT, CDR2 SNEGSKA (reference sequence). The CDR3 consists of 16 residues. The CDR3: CSARRGAGVEASPLHF. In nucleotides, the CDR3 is TGCAGTGCTAGGAGGGGGGCCGGGGTGGAGGCGTCACCCCTCCACTTT.

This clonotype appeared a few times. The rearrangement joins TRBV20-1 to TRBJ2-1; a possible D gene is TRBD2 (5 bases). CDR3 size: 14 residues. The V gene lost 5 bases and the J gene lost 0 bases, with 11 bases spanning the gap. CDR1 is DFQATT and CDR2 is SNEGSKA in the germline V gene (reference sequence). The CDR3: CSAEGPSSYNEQFF. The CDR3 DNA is TGCAGTGCTGAGGGCCCGAGCTCCTACAATGAGCAGTTCTTC.

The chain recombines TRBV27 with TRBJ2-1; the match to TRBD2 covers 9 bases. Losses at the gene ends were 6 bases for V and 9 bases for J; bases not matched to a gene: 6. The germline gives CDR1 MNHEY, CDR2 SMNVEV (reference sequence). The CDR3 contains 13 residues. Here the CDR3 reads CASRPGTSTEQFF. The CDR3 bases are TGTGCCAGCAGGCCCGGGACTAGCACTGAGCAGTTCTTC.

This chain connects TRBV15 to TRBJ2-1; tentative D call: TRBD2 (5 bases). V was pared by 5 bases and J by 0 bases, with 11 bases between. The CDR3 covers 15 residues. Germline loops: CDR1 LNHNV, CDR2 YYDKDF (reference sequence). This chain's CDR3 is CATSGSVSSYNEQFF. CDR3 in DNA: TGTGCCACCAGCGGTAGCGTAAGCTCCTACAATGAGCAGTTCTTC.

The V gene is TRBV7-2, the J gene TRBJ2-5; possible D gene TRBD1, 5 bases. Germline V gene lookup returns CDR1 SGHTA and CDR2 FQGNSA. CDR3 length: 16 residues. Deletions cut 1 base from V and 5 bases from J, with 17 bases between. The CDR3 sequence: CASSLVVGRVWETQYF. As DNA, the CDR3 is TGTGCCAGCAGCTTAGTAGTAGGCAGGGTATGGGAGACCCAGTACTTC.

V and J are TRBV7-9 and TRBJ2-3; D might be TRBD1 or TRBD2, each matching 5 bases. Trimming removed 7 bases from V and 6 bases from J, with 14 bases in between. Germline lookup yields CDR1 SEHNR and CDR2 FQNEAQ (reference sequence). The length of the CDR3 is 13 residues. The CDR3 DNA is TGTGCCAGCACCACATCGGGGACCGATACGCAGTATTTT. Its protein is CASTTSGTDTQYF.

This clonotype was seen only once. The chain's CDR3 is CASRGWDSYNEQFF. In nucleotides, the CDR3 is TGTGCCAGCAGGGGGTGGGACTCCTACAATGAGCAGTTCTTC. The genes are TRBV2 and TRBJ2-1; D is uncertain. Trimming took off 6 bases at V and 0 bases at J, with 9 bases between the two ends. This CDR3 has 14 residues. Germline V lookup: CDR1 SNHLY, CDR2 FYNNEI.

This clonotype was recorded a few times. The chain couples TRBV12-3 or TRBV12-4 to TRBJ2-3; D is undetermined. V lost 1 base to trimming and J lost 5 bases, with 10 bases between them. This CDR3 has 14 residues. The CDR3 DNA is TGTGCCAGCAGTTTAGGGCACACAAGAGATACGCAGTATTTT. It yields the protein CASSLGHTRDTQYF.

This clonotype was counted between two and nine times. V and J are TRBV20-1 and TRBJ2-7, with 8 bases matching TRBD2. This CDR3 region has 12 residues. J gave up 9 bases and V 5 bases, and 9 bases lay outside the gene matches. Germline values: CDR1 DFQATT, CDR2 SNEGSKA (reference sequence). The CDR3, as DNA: TGCAGTGCTGACATAGCGGGGCAAAGGCAGTACTTC. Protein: CSADIAGQRQYF.

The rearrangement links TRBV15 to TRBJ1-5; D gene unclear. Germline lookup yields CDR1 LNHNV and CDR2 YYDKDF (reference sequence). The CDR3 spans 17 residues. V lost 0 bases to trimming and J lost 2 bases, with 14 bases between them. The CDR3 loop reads CATSRDPAGRGNQPQHF. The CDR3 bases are TGTGCCACCAGCAGAGACCCGGCGGGCCGTGGCAATCAGCCCCAGCATTTT.

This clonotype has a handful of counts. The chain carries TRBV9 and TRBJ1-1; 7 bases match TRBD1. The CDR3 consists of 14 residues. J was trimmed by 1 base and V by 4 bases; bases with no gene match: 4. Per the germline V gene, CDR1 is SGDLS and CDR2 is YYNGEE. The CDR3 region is CASSFRQGNTEAFF. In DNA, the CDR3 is TGTGCCAGCAGCTTTAGACAGGGGAACACTGAAGCTTTCTTT.

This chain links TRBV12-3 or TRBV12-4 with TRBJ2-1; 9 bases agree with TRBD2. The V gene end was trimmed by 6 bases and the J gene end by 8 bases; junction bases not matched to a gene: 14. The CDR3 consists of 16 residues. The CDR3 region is CASSFPGGSGGYEQFF. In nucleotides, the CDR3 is TGTGCCAGCAGCTTCCCCGGGGGTAGCGGGGGCTATGAGCAGTTCTTC.

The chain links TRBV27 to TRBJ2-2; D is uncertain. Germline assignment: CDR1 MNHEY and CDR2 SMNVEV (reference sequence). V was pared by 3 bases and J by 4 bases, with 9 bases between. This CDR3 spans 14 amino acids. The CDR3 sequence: CASSFQTGTGELFF. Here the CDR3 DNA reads TGTGCCAGCAGTTTCCAGACCGGCACCGGGGAGCTGTTTTTT.

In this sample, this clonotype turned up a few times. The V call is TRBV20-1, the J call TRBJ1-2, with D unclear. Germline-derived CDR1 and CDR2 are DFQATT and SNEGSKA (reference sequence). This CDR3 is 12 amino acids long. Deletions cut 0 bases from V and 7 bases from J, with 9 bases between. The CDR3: CSARDDRAGYTF. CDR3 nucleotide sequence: TGCAGTGCTAGAGATGACCGCGCTGGCTACACCTTC.

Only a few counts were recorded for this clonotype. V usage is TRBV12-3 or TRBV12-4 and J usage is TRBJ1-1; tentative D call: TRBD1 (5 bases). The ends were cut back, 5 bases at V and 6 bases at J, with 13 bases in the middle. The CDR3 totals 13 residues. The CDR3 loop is CASSTRQTPEAFF. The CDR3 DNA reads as TGTGCCAGCAGTACCCGACAGACACCTGAAGCTTTCTTT.

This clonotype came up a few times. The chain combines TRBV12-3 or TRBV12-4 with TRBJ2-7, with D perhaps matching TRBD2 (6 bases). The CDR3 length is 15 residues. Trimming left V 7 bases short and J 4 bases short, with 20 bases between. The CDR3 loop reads CASTPQGSGRYEQYF. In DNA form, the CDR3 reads TGTGCCAGCACCCCCCAAGGGTCAGGGAGGTACGAGCAGTACTTC.

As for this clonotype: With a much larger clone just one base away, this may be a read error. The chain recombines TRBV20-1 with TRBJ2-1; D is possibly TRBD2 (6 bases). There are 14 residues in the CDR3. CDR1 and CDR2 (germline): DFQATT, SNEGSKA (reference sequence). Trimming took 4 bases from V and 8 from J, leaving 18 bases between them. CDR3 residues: CSAMFTGVRDEQFF. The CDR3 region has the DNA TGCAGTGCTATGTTTACGGGGGTGCGTGATGAGCAGTTCTTC.

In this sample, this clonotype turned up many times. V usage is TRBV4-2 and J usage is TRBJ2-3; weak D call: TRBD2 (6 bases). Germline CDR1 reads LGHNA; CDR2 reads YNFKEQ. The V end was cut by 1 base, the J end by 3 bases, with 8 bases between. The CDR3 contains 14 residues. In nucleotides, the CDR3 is TGTGCCAGCAGCCAAGTTGCGGGGACAGATACGCAGTATTTT. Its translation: CASSQVAGTDTQYF.

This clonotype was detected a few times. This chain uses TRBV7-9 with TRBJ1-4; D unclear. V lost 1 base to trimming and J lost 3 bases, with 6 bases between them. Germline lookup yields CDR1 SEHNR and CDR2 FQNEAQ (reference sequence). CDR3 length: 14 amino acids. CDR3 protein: CASSLVWANEKLFF. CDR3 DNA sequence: TGTGCCAGCAGCTTAGTGTGGGCTAATGAAAAACTGTTTTTT.